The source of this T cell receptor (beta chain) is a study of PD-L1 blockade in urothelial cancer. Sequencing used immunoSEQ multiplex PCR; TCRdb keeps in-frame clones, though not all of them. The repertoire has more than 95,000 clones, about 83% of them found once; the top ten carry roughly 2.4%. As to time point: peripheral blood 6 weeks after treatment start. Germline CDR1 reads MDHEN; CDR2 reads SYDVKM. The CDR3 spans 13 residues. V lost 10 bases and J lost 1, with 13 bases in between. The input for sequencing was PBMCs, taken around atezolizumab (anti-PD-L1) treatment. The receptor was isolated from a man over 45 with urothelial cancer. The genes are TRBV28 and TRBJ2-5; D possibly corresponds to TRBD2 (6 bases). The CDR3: CAISRRAQETQYF. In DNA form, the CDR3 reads TGTGCCATCTCTAGGAGGGCCCAAGAGACCCAGTACTTC.